This T cell receptor beta chain was captured in a study of T-cell memory formation after mild COVID-19. Whole-study results and caveats: Proof of SARS-CoV-2 specificity was absent for the second-wave clones that crested on day 37.

A few counts support this clonotype. The target antigen is unknown. Each CDR3 protein gets one entry after TCRdb re-called the 5' RACE reads with MiXCR. The sample contains just over 60,000 distinct CDR3 sequences, about a tenth of which appear only once. Trimming cost V 4 bases and J 1 base; bases outside gene matches: 3. The CDR3 spans 14 residues. Germline assignment: CDR1 SGDLS and CDR2 YYNGEE. The J gene is TRBJ1-2, the V gene TRBV9, with 8 bases identical to TRBD1. Specimen: PBMCs or a T cell subset sorted from them (not recorded which). The sequence derives from a man aged 18 to 30 who had mild COVID-19 (a few samples of this study predate the infection). Cell type and time point are not known. CDR3 in DNA: TGTGCCAGCAGCCCAGGACAGGGTAACTATGGCTACACCTTC. Protein sequence: CASSPGQGNYGYTF.